Below, 18 T cell receptor beta chains from the same sample are listed, as sequenced in a study of blood T cell repertoires in COVID-19. Clones were sequenced by immunoSEQ multiplex PCR, and TCRdb holds only the in-frame ones, with some missing. This table has about 100,000 clones, around four fifths appearing once. The sample consisted of peripheral blood. All receptors derive from a man aged 50-59 years with active or convalescent COVID-19.

The chain uses TRBV28 and TRBJ2-7; D may be TRBD2 (5 bases). Between the trimmed V and J ends, which lost 2 bases and 4 bases, there was a span of 12 bases. Germline V gene sequence: CDR1 MDHEN, CDR2 SYDVKM. The CDR3 length is 14 residues. The CDR3 is CASSLDPGVYEQYF. In DNA form, the CDR3 reads TGTGCCAGCAGTTTAGACCCCGGGGTGTACGAGCAGTACTTC.

This clone was observed once. The chain has TRBV4-2 and TRBJ1-5, with D hard to call. CDR1 and CDR2 from the germline V gene are LGHNA and YNFKEQ. This CDR3 comprises 17 residues. V lost 0 bases to trimming and J lost 0 bases, with 12 bases between them. CDR3 DNA sequence: TGTGCCAGCAGCCAAGAAAGTCGTAGCCATAGCAATCAGCCCCAGCATTTT. Protein product: CASSQESRSHSNQPQHF.

V is TRBV24-1 and J is TRBJ1-5; TRBD1 agrees at 8 bases. Looked up from germline, CDR1 is KGHDR and CDR2 is SFDVKD. V was clipped by 9 bases and J by 1 base; unmatched bases: 4. The CDR3 extends over 14 amino acids. The CDR3 loop reads CATPTGVSNQPQHF. The DNA of the CDR3 is TGTGCCACCCCGACAGGGGTAAGCAATCAGCCCCAGCATTTT.

The chain has TRBV7-9 and TRBJ2-1; TRBD1 agrees at 7 bases. The CDR3 sequence is 15 residues long. Germline CDR1 and CDR2: SEHNR and FQNEAQ (reference sequence). With 3 bases clipped from V and 7 bases from J, the junction kept 9 bases outside the gene matches. This CDR3 is CASSFYRGSSNEQFF. Here the CDR3 DNA reads TGTGCCAGCAGCTTCTACAGGGGTTCCTCGAATGAGCAGTTCTTC.

The rearrangement joins TRBV29-1 to TRBJ2-1; 7 nucleotides match TRBD1. The CDR3 loop spans 11 amino acids. Looked up from germline, CDR1 is SQVTM and CDR2 is ANQGSEA. The junction had 10 bases not matched to a gene; V was cut back by 6 bases and J by 14 bases. The CDR3 protein is CSVSEGDSEFF. For the CDR3, the DNA is TGCAGCGTATCAGAGGGGGACAGCGAGTTCTTC.

The chain uses TRBV5-1 and TRBJ1-2, with a weak D call TRBD1 (5 bases). The germline V and J ends were trimmed by 1 base and 8 bases, with 12 bases remaining between them. The CDR3 has 13 amino acids. CDR1 is SGHRS and CDR2 is YFSETQ in the germline V gene. The CDR3 here is CASSLMGGEGYTF. The DNA for the CDR3 is TGCGCCAGCAGCTTGATGGGAGGGGAAGGCTACACCTTC.

This chain uses TRBV24-1 with TRBJ2-3; 13 bases map to TRBD2. CDR1 and CDR2 (germline): KGHDR, SFDVKD. Trimming took 4 bases from V and 14 from J; bases not matched to a gene: 8. This CDR3 has 14 residues. The CDR3 DNA follows: TGTGCCACCAGTGACTTCGGACTAGCGGGAGTGTGGTATTTT. Protein product: CATSDFGLAGVWYF.

The chain uses TRBV7-2 and TRBJ2-1; 7 bases line up with TRBD1. The CDR3 has 15 residues. Germline loops: CDR1 SGHTA, CDR2 FQGNSA. Unmatched junction bases numbered 4, after V lost 1 base and J lost 4 bases. CDR3 sequence: CASSLGTGPYNEQFF. Here the CDR3 DNA reads TGTGCCAGCAGCTTAGGGACAGGACCTTACAATGAGCAGTTCTTC.

This sequence joins TRBV2 and TRBJ2-7; 8 positions agree with TRBD1. The CDR3 extends over 14 amino acids. Germline V gene data show CDR1 as SNHLY and CDR2 as FYNNEI. The junction had 5 bases not matched to a gene; V was cut back by 6 bases and J by 1 base. The CDR3 DNA follows: TGTGCCAGCAGAGACAGGGGAACGTCCTACGAGCAGTACTTC. Translating gives CASRDRGTSYEQYF.

The chain links TRBV5-6 to TRBJ2-7, with TRBD2 matching over 13 bases. V shed 5 bases, J shed 6 bases, and the junction held 8 bases outside the gene matches. The CDR3 length is 15 residues. CDR1 and CDR2 (germline): SGHDT, YYEEEE. In DNA form, the CDR3 reads TGTGCCAGCAGATCTGGACTAGCGGGAGCCTTCGAGCAGTACTTC. It encodes CASRSGLAGAFEQYF.

The J gene is TRBJ2-4, the V gene TRBV19; D is uncertain. V was shortened by 8 bases and J by 3 bases, with 8 bases between the two germline ends. CDR3 length equals 12 residues. Germline CDR1 and CDR2: LNHDA and SQIVND (reference sequence). This CDR3 reads CASGSGKNIQYF. CDR3 nucleotides: TGTGCCAGTGGGTCGGGCAAAAACATTCAGTACTTC.

This chain uses TRBV3-1 (or the pseudogene TRBV3-2) with TRBJ2-1, with 7 bases aligning to TRBD1. The CDR3 has 16 amino acids. V lost 0 bases to trimming and J lost 2 bases; unmatched junction nucleotides: 4. CDR1 is LGHDT, CDR2 YNNKEL, per germline (reference sequence). CDR3 in amino acids: CASSQEGQGAYNEQFF. In DNA, the CDR3 is TGTGCCAGCAGCCAAGAAGGGCAGGGGGCCTACAATGAGCAGTTCTTC.

The chain is built from TRBV4-1 and TRBJ2-7, with D uncertain. This CDR3 contains 16 residues. The ends were cut back, 3 bases at V and 4 bases at J, with 19 bases in the middle. Germline assignment: CDR1 MGHRA and CDR2 YSYEKL. The CDR3 here is CASSHDRPSRPYEQYF. The CDR3 nucleotides are TGCGCCAGCAGCCATGATCGACCGTCTAGGCCTTACGAGCAGTACTTC.

J is TRBJ2-1 and V is TRBV19; TRBD1 matches at 7 bases. CDR3 length: 13 amino acids. Per the germline V gene, CDR1 is LNHDA and CDR2 is SQIVND (reference sequence). The V gene end was trimmed by 10 bases and the J gene end by 8 bases; junction bases not matched to a gene: 11. CDR3 sequence: CATNRDSGDEQFF. CDR3 in DNA: TGTGCCACCAACCGGGACAGTGGCGATGAGCAGTTCTTC.

This chain uses TRBV7-6 with TRBJ2-1; D perhaps matches TRBD2 (7 bases). Germline V lookup: CDR1 SGHVS, CDR2 FNYEAQ. The V and J ends lost 5 bases and 5 bases respectively, with 22 bases between them. This CDR3 is built from 17 residues. CDR3 protein: CASSPRGGEGRNNEQFF. The CDR3 coding sequence is TGTGCCAGCAGCCCTAGGGGGGGTGAGGGGCGCAACAATGAGCAGTTCTTC. The full variable domain, in which reference TRBV7-6 and TRBJ2-1 provide the parts outside the CDR3, is GAGVSQSPRYKVTKRGQDVALRCDPISGHVSLYWYRQALGQGPEFLTYFNYEAQQDKSGLPNDRFSAERPEGSISTLTIQRTEQRDSAMYRCASSPRGGEGRNNEQFFGPGTRLTVL.

The CDR3 is CASSAVMDTEAFF. As DNA, the CDR3 is TGTGCCAGCAGCGCAGTGATGGACACTGAAGCTTTCTTT. The chain recombines TRBV11-1 with TRBJ1-1, with D uncertain. The CDR3 is 13 residues long. The ends were cut back, 5 bases at V and 3 bases at J, with 10 bases in the middle. The germline V gene encodes CDR1 SGHAT and CDR2 FQDESV (reference sequence).

V and J are TRBV19 and TRBJ2-1; a possible D gene is TRBD1 (5 bases). V lost 5 bases and J 8 bases, leaving 10 bases between the germline ends. Germline loops: CDR1 LNHDA, CDR2 SQIVND (reference sequence). This CDR3 comprises 12 residues. CDR3 sequence (DNA): TGTGCCAGTAGTCCGACCAGGGATGAGCAGTTCTTC. It is translated as CASSPTRDEQFF. The whole variable domain, filled in from reference TRBV19 and TRBJ2-1, reads DGGITQSPKYLFRKEGQNVTLSCEQNLNHDAMYWYRQDPGQGLRLIYYSQIVNDFQKGDIAEGYSVSREKKESFPLTVTSAQKNPTAFYLCASSPTRDEQFFGPGTRLTVL.

This chain joins TRBV29-1 and TRBJ2-1, with D tentatively TRBD1 (7 bases). Per the germline V gene, CDR1 is SQVTM and CDR2 is ANQGSEA. Trimming shortened V by 2 bases and J by 7 bases, and 12 bases separated the two germline ends. The CDR3 has 13 residues. CDR3 DNA sequence: TGCAGCGTTGAATGGGGGGACAGAAATGAGCAGTTCTTC. Translated, it gives CSVEWGDRNEQFF.